The 16 T cell receptor beta chains below all came from one sample that was sequenced in a study of T cells after yellow fever vaccination. TCRdb reprocessed the 5' RACE reads via MiXCR and lists one record per CDR3 protein. The top ten clones hold more than 15% of a sample with approximately 350,000 distinct CDR3 sequences, 9.5% to 13% of them seen once. The sequencing used PBMCs, collected on the day of the first yellow fever vaccination. These receptors came from a man younger than 35 who received the YFV17D yellow fever vaccine.

The genes are TRBV18 and TRBJ2-7; perhaps TRBD1 as D (5 bases). Germline CDR1 and CDR2: KGHSH and LQKENI. The CDR3 contains 13 residues. The ends were cut back, 4 bases at V and 6 bases at J, with 13 bases in the middle. This CDR3 reads CASSLFPRGEQYV. CDR3 bases: TGTGCCAGCTCACTGTTTCCAAGGGGCGAGCAGTACGTC.

The chain couples TRBV12-3 or TRBV12-4 to TRBJ2-7; D remains unclear. The V end was cut by 6 bases, the J end by 1 base, with 13 bases between. This CDR3 comprises 14 residues. CDR3 nucleotide sequence: TGTGCCAGCAGCCCGTTGGGATCGTCCTACGAGCAGTACTTC. This codes for CASSPLGSSYEQYF.

This clonotype was observed at least ten times. The rearrangement links TRBV6-5 to TRBJ2-7, with TRBD1 matching over 12 bases. V lost 4 bases to trimming and J lost 4 bases; unmatched junction nucleotides: 8. This CDR3 is 16 amino acids long. CDR1 and CDR2 (germline): MNHEY, SVGAGI. CDR3 amino acids: CASSLAGTGGPYEQYV. DNA of the CDR3: TGTGCCAGCAGTTTGGCCGGGACAGGGGGCCCGTACGAGCAGTACGTC.

A note on this clonotype: Just one base apart from a much larger clone, this may be a read error. V is TRBV9 and J is TRBJ2-5; unclear D gene. The V end lost 3 bases, the J end lost 4 bases, and 4 bases lay between the germline ends. The germline V gene encodes CDR1 SGDLS and CDR2 YYNGEE. The CDR3 consists of 11 residues. The CDR3 region has the DNA TGTGCCAGCAGCGACCGAGAGACCCAGTACTTC. This encodes CASSDRETQYF.

V gene TRBV6-6 combines with J gene TRBJ1-1; TRBD1 is a possible D gene (5 bases). Germline V gene sequence: CDR1 MNHNY, CDR2 SVGAGI (reference sequence). This CDR3 region has 12 residues. Trimming left V 2 bases short and J 10 bases short, with 11 bases between. The CDR3 loop is CASSYLTVGAFF. The CDR3 DNA reads TGTGCCAGCAGTTACCTGACAGTGGGAGCTTTCTTT.

This clonotype has more than one count but fewer than ten. This rearrangement joins TRBV29-1 to TRBJ2-5; D call uncertain. V was shortened by 4 bases and J by 9 bases, with 18 bases between the two germline ends. The germline CDR1 and CDR2 sequences are SQVTM and ANQGSEA. CDR3 length: 13 amino acids. This chain's CDR3 is CSVVALGSDAQYF. The CDR3 DNA reads as TGCAGCGTTGTAGCTCTAGGTTCGGATGCCCAGTACTTC.

V gene TRBV5-1 combines with J gene TRBJ1-3; D might be TRBD1 (5 bases). The V gene's germline CDR1 is SGHRS and CDR2 YFSETQ. The V and J ends lost 4 bases and 1 base respectively, with 15 bases between them. This CDR3 contains 16 residues. CDR3 residues: CASSPDGGRSGNTIYF. The CDR3 DNA sequence: TGCGCCAGCAGCCCGGACGGGGGTAGGTCTGGAAACACCATATATTTT.

This clonotype was seen only a few times. This sequence joins TRBV11-1 and TRBJ1-3; 8 bases match TRBD1. This CDR3 has 18 residues. The germline CDR1 and CDR2 sequences are SGHAT and FQDESV (reference sequence). V shed 4 bases, J shed 3 bases, and the junction held 14 bases outside the gene matches. CDR3 protein: CASSYLSVQGGIGNTIYF. The CDR3 DNA sequence: TGTGCCAGCAGCTACTTATCGGTACAGGGGGGCATTGGAAACACCATATATTTT.

J is TRBJ2-1 and V is TRBV6-2 or TRBV6-3; no clear D gene. Trimming left V 7 bases short and J 3 bases short, with 13 bases between. The CDR3 sequence is 14 residues long. The germline V gene has CDR1 MNHEY and CDR2 SVGEGT. Written as DNA, the CDR3 is TGTGCCAGCACTCGGACGCAATTCTACAATGAGCAGTTCTTC. Protein sequence: CASTRTQFYNEQFF.

This rearrangement joins TRBV20-1 to TRBJ2-4; possibly TRBD1 for D (5 bases). The germline V gene has CDR1 DFQATT and CDR2 SNEGSKA (reference sequence). The ends were cut back, 4 bases at V and 5 bases at J, with 12 bases in the middle. The CDR3 consists of 13 residues. CDR3 DNA sequence: TGCAGTGCTACACCTTGGGGCCAAAACATTCAGTACTTC. The encoded protein is CSATPWGQNIQYF.

This clonotype was seen more than once but under ten times. The chain employs TRBV4-1 and TRBJ2-5; no definite D call. With 6 bases removed from V and 3 bases from J, the gap between germline ends came to 8 bases. The CDR3 length is 12 residues. Germline loops: CDR1 MGHRA, CDR2 YSYEKL. The CDR3 DNA reads TGCGCCAGCAGGGGTGTTAAAGAGACCCAGTACTTC. This gives the protein CASRGVKETQYF.

Only a few counts were recorded for this clonotype. CDR3 region: CASSTGQTEAFF. CDR3 nucleotide sequence: TGCGCCAGCAGTACTGGACAGACTGAAGCTTTCTTT. This chain connects TRBV5-1 to TRBJ1-1, with D possibly being TRBD1 (6 bases). Germline assignment: CDR1 SGHRS and CDR2 YFSETQ. The CDR3 loop spans 12 amino acids. V lost 5 bases to trimming and J lost 5 bases, with 10 bases between them.

The chain links TRBV5-1 to TRBJ1-6; TRBD1 matches 9 bases. V shed 3 bases and J 0 bases; nucleotides not matched to a gene: 7. This CDR3 region has 18 residues. Germline V gives CDR1 SGHRS, CDR2 YFSETQ. The CDR3 nucleotides read TGCGCCAGCAGCTCCCGGACAGGGGAGGCCTCCTATAATTCACCCCTCCACTTT. Amino acid sequence: CASSSRTGEASYNSPLHF.

The chain combines TRBV4-2 with TRBJ1-2, with D unclear. CDR1 is LGHNA and CDR2 is YNFKEQ in the germline V gene. V was shortened by 3 bases and J by 3 bases, with 5 bases between the two germline ends. The CDR3 is made up of 12 amino acids. CDR3 loop: CASSQDDYGYTF. For the CDR3, the DNA is TGTGCCAGCAGCCAGGATGACTATGGCTACACCTTC.

V gene TRBV11-2 combines with J gene TRBJ2-1; TRBD1 agrees at 8 bases. The CDR3 runs to 13 residues. The J segment lost 12 bases and the V segment lost 1 base, leaving 5 bases of the junction unmatched. From germline, CDR1 is SGHAT and CDR2 FQNNGV. The CDR3 DNA follows: TGTGCCAGCAGCTTAGGGACAGGGTTGGGGCAGTTCTTC. It is translated as CASSLGTGLGQFF.

This clonotype showed up just a few times. The V call is TRBV29-1, the J call TRBJ2-7; possible D gene TRBD2, 5 bases. Germline V CDR1 and CDR2: SQVTM, ANQGSEA. This CDR3 has 12 residues. The V end lost 2 bases, the J end lost 0 bases, and 5 bases lay between the germline ends. DNA for the CDR3: TGCAGCGTTGAAACTAGCTCCTACGAGCAGTACTTC. Amino acid sequence: CSVETSSYEQYF.